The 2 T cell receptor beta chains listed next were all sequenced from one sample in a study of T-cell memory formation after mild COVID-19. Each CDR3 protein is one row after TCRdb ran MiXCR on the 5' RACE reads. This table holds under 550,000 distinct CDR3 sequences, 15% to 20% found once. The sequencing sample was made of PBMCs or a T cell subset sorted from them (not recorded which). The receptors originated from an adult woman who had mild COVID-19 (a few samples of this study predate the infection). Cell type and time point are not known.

CDR3 in DNA: TGTGCCAGCAGCCCACGACAGGGGATTAGGAGTCAGCCCCAGCATTTT. Protein: CASSPRQGIRSQPQHF. J is TRBJ1-5 and V is TRBV7-2, with 8 positions matching TRBD1. This CDR3 is 16 amino acids long. Germline V gene data show CDR1 as SGHTA and CDR2 as FQGNSA. Trimming cost V 5 bases and J 6 bases; bases outside gene matches: 12. The variable domain in full, completed from reference TRBV7-2 and TRBJ1-5, reads GAGVSQSPSNKVTEKGKDVELRCDPISGHTALYWYRQSLGQGLEFLIYFQGNSAPDKSGLPSDRFSAERTGGSVSTLTIQRTQQEDSAVYLCASSPRQGIRSQPQHFGDGTRLSIL.

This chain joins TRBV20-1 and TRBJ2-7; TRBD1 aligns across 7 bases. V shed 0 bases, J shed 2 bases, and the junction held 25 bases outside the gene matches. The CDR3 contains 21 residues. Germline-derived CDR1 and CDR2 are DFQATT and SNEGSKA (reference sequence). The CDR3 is CSARDFEERLNRGPDPYEQYF. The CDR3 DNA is TGCAGTGCTAGAGATTTCGAAGAGAGGCTTAACAGGGGCCCCGACCCCTACGAGCAGTACTTC.